Given below is one T cell receptor beta chain in context. The antigen is not known. The CDR3 has 15 amino acids. Germline V gives CDR1 SGHRS, CDR2 YFSETQ. With 3 bases clipped from V and 6 bases from J, the junction kept 4 bases outside the gene matches. The sample belongs to a study of cytotoxic CD8 clonotypes in ibrutinib-treated CLL. Whole-study results and caveats: In sustained-remission versus progressing patients, sampling times differed. Age-matched healthy donor levels were exceeded by baseline clonality, which tracked circulating CD8+ T-cell counts.

Method: immunoSEQ multiplex PCR; TCRdb's copy keeps in-frame clones and lacks some. The table has tens of thousands of clones, 90% seen once; the top ten hold approximately 3%. V is TRBV5-1 and J is TRBJ2-2; 11 nucleotides align to TRBD1. The sample was PBMCs, taken after 12 months of ibrutinib treatment. The clonotype was recovered from a human donor with chronic lymphocytic leukemia. In nucleotides, the CDR3 is TGCGCCAGCAGCTCGGACAGGGGGCGGGCCGGGGAGCTGTTTTTT. This codes for CASSSDRGRAGELFF.